These T cell receptor beta chains were read from a single sample in a study of regulatory T cells in long-lasting Graves disease. TCRdb fed the multiplex PCR reads into MiXCR, producing one record per CDR3 protein. This table has about 400,000 distinct CDR3 sequences, around 15% appearing once. This sample also appeared in a second study, on T cells in Graves' hyperthyroidism and ophthalmopathy.

The sequenced sample was peripheral blood mononuclear cells (PBMCs), obtained at new diagnosis, from a patient treated with antithyroid drugs. These receptors were collected from a young woman with Graves disease. The CDR3 runs from the conserved cysteine through the conserved F or W. The order of the fields is D gene, clone size, V gene, J gene, CDR3 protein, CDR3 DNA. A D gene is named only where the DNA matches it firmly. The size field is filled for only some rows; it gives once, few, many or a size class.

.	.	TRBV20-1	TRBJ2-2	CSASGQNTGELFF	TGCAGTGCCTCGGGACAGAACACCGGGGAGCTGTTTTTT
TRBD1	few	TRBV6-1	TRBJ1-5	CASSEAPGQWFSNQPQHF	TGTGCCAGCAGTGAAGCTCCGGGACAGTGGTTTAGCAATCAGCCCCAGCATTTT
.	few	TRBV28	TRBJ1-4	CASSSGEANEKLFF	TGTGCCAGCAGTTCAGGGGAGGCTAATGAAAAACTGTTTTTT
TRBD1	many	TRBV5-5	TRBJ2-7	CASSRDRGFLHEQYF	TGTGCCAGCAGCCGCGACAGGGGGTTCCTCCACGAGCAGTACTTC
TRBD1	.	TRBV6-1	TRBJ2-5	CASSPGTGGLGETQYF	TGCGCCAGCAGTCCCGGGACAGGGGGCTTGGGAGAGACCCAGTACTTC
.	many	TRBV12-3/TRBV12-4	TRBJ1-4	CASSLQVGGATNEKLFF	TGTGCCAGCAGTTTACAGGTGGGCGGAGCAACTAATGAAAAACTGTTTTTT
TRBD2	.	TRBV9	TRBJ2-3	CASSVTSVSTDTQYF	TGTGCCAGCAGCGTTACTAGCGTTAGCACAGATACGCAGTATTTT
.	many	TRBV27	TRBJ2-7	CASSLVRSAGGSYEQYF	TGTGCCAGCAGTTTAGTTCGGAGCGCCGGAGGTTCCTACGAGCAGTACTTC
TRBD2	many	TRBV6-1	TRBJ2-5	CASSEVPTSGGARVREAQYF	TGTGCCAGCAGTGAAGTACCCACTAGCGGGGGGGCTAGAGTACGAGAGGCCCAGTACTTC
.	many	TRBV15	TRBJ2-3	CATSRDGQLTDTQYF	TGTGCCACCAGCAGAGACGGGCAGCTCACAGATACGCAGTATTTT
.	many	TRBV28	TRBJ2-2	CASSLAGVDTGELFF	TGTGCCAGCAGTTTAGCCGGGGTCGACACCGGGGAGCTGTTTTTT
.	few	TRBV18	TRBJ1-6	CASSALGGRDNSPLHF	TGTGCCAGCTCCGCCTTGGGGGGCAGGGATAATTCACCCCTCCACTTT
.	many	TRBV20-1	TRBJ2-7	CSARDPALYYEQYF	TGCAGTGCTAGAGATCCGGCTCTATACTACGAGCAGTACTTC
TRBD1	.	TRBV6-2/TRBV6-3	TRBJ2-1	CASRGGQGPSPNEQFF	TGTGCCAGCAGGGGTGGACAGGGGCCTTCACCGAATGAGCAGTTCTTC
TRBD2	many	TRBV7-8	TRBJ2-5	CASSLARGNGETQYF	TGTGCCAGCAGCTTAGCGCGGGGGAATGGAGAGACCCAGTACTTC
TRBD2	many	TRBV11-1	TRBJ2-7	CASRPLPGLAGGWSYEQYF	TGTGCCAGCAGGCCTTTACCGGGACTAGCGGGAGGATGGTCCTACGAGCAGTACTTC
.	many	TRBV6-2/TRBV6-3	TRBJ2-5	CASSYGRKFEETQYF	TGTGCCAGCAGTTACGGGCGAAAGTTCGAAGAGACCCAGTACTTC
TRBD1	few	TRBV7-2	TRBJ2-2	CASSLVGRQGSGELFF	TGTGCCAGCAGCTTAGTGGGGAGACAGGGTTCCGGGGAGCTGTTTTTT
.	many	TRBV7-9	TRBJ2-5	CASTPRGGSETQYF	TGTGCCAGCACCCCGCGTGGGGGGAGTGAGACCCAGTACTTC
.	many	TRBV11-2	TRBJ2-6	CASSWGESGANVLTF	TGTGCCAGCAGCTGGGGGGAATCTGGGGCCAACGTCCTGACTTTC
TRBD2	few	TRBV5-1	TRBJ2-1	CASSLGVAGGIYNEQFF	TGCGCCAGCAGCTTGGGGGTAGCGGGGGGCATATACAATGAGCAGTTCTTC
.	.	TRBV7-3	TRBJ2-1	CASSLRSLPAGPLSNEQFF	TGTGCCAGCAGCTTAAGGTCCCTACCCGCGGGACCCCTCAGCAATGAGCAGTTCTTC
TRBD2	many	TRBV20-1	TRBJ2-5	CSATIMRGLADVETQYF	TGCAGTGCTACAATTATGAGAGGACTAGCGGATGTTGAGACCCAGTACTTC
.	.	TRBV28	TRBJ1-5	CASSFQARGNQPQHF	TGTGCCAGCAGTTTTCAGGCTAGGGGCAATCAGCCCCAGCATTTT
.	.	TRBV6-1	TRBJ2-1	CASRSGVSTSEQFF	TGTGCCAGCAGATCTGGGGTGAGCACGTCTGAGCAGTTCTTC
.	many	TRBV6-5	TRBJ1-2	CASSYSGDYGYTF	TGTGCCAGCAGTTACTCGGGGGACTATGGCTACACCTTC
.	.	TRBV4-1	TRBJ2-7	CASSQALGTSYEQYF	TGCGCCAGCAGCCAAGCTTTAGGGACCTCCTACGAGCAGTACTTC
.	few	TRBV29-1	TRBJ1-6	CSVGEDNSPLHF	TGCAGCGTTGGTGAGGATAATTCACCCCTCCACTTT
.	many	TRBV3-1	TRBJ2-5	CASSQDRLSGETQYF	TGTGCCAGCAGCCAAGATCGGCTAAGCGGCGAGACCCAGTACTTC
.	few	TRBV5-1	TRBJ2-2	CASKKGDSNTGELFF	TGCGCCAGCAAGAAGGGAGATTCGAACACCGGGGAGCTGTTTTTT
TRBD1	many	TRBV6-1	TRBJ1-1	CASSERTGGNPLNTEAFF	TGTGCCAGCAGTGAAAGGACAGGCGGGAACCCCCTTAACACTGAAGCTTTCTTT
.	many	TRBV11-2	TRBJ2-7	CASSMGDWSSYEQYF	TGTGCCAGCAGCATGGGGGACTGGAGCTCCTACGAGCAGTACTTC
.	.	TRBV27	TRBJ2-7	CASSLARESSYEQYF	TGTGCCAGCAGTTTAGCCCGGGAAAGCTCCTACGAGCAGTACTTC
TRBD2	many	TRBV27	TRBJ2-3	CASTERWLAASTDTQYF	TGTGCCAGCACCGAGCGTTGGCTAGCGGCTAGCACAGATACGCAGTATTTT
TRBD1	.	TRBV5-1	TRBJ2-6	CASSGGTGGVSGANVLTF	TGCGCCAGCAGCGGGGGAACAGGGGGCGTCTCTGGGGCCAACGTCCTGACTTTC
TRBD2	.	TRBV30	TRBJ2-3	CAWSSGDTDTQYF	TGTGCCTGGAGTAGCGGGGACACAGATACGCAGTATTTT
.	.	TRBV6-5	TRBJ2-3	CASSYTSRGSTDTQYF	TGTGCCAGCAGTTACACATCGCGGGGTAGCACAGATACGCAGTATTTT
.	.	TRBV5-6	TRBJ1-5	CASSLGLRSNQPQHF	TGTGCCAGCAGCTTGGGGTTGAGGAGCAATCAGCCCCAGCATTTT
.	few	TRBV6-2/TRBV6-3	TRBJ2-3	CASSRALTDTQYF	TGTGCCAGCAGCCGAGCCTTAACAGATACGCAGTATTTT
TRBD2	.	TRBV6-5	TRBJ2-1	CASSYSSGDYNEQFF	TGTGCCAGCAGTTACTCCAGCGGGGATTACAATGAGCAGTTCTTC
.	few	TRBV20-1	TRBJ2-3	CSARFPATDTQYF	TGCAGTGCTAGATTTCCCGCTACAGATACGCAGTATTTT